This T cell receptor (beta chain) comes out of a study of blood T cells in healthy people across ages. The study recruited healthy Caucasian donors from Russia who were aged about 6 to 95. Every participating donor contributed roughly 10 milliliters of peripheral blood through a draw. Findings of the study overall: Per million T cells, the diversity of TCR beta decreased roughly linearly as age advanced.

This clonotype has just a few counts. The antigen is undetermined. The CDR3 has 15 amino acids. CDR1 is GTSNPN and CDR2 is SVGIG in the germline V gene (reference sequence). V lost 4 bases and J lost 8, with 20 bases in between. A sample-barcoded 5' primer and a J-beta primer mix were used in a second PCR of roughly 7 to 11 cycles. TCRdb reanalysed the 5' RACE reads using MiXCR and keeps one entry per CDR3 protein. Of fewer than 800,000 distinct CDR3 sequences listed, more than 40% are singletons. The rearrangement links TRBV30 to TRBJ1-4, with a possible D match to TRBD1 (5 bases). This TCR was sampled from an older woman in good health. Sequencing used blood. CDR3 protein: CAWTARLGRLEKLFF. DNA of the CDR3: TGTGCCTGGACCGCCAGACTGGGGCGCCTAGAAAAACTGTTTTTT.